Listed here are 24 T cell receptor beta chains from one sample, sequenced in a study of shared clonotypes between healthy human individuals. The method was immunoSEQ multiplex PCR; TCRdb's version includes in-frame clones alone and lacks a portion of them. The sample yields 2 million to 2.5 million clones, just over 90% seen once. The specimen sequenced was naive CD4+ T cells from PBMCs. The subset here: CD45RA+ positively selected. The receptor source for this set is a man aged 18 to 30 in good health. Some clones in this sample may be carry-over from other donors' samples.

In DNA form, the CDR3 reads TGTGCCAGTAGTATAGGGGCTACGCCGCTCAATGAGCAGTTCTTC. Its protein product is CASSIGATPLNEQFF. The V gene is TRBV19, the J gene TRBJ2-1; D remains ambiguous. The CDR3 has 15 amino acids. Per the germline V gene, CDR1 is LNHDA and CDR2 is SQIVND (reference sequence). V lost 1 base to trimming and J lost 6 bases, with 13 bases between them.

The CDR3 reads CASRPRGQGGNEQFF. DNA for the CDR3: TGTGCCAGCAGACCCAGGGGGCAGGGGGGCAATGAGCAGTTCTTC. The chain joins TRBV28 to TRBJ2-1; TRBD1 aligns across 8 bases. The CDR3 covers 15 residues. Germline CDR1 is MDHEN and CDR2 is SYDVKM. V dropped 6 bases and J dropped 6; count of bases not matched to a gene: 10.

The V and J genes are TRBV5-1 and TRBJ2-2, with 11 positions matching TRBD1. This CDR3 spans 16 amino acids. The junction had 4 bases not matched to a gene; V was cut back by 2 bases and J by 4 bases. CDR1 SGHRS and CDR2 YFSETQ come from the germline V gene. DNA for the CDR3: TGCGCCAGCAGCTTCTGGACAGGGGGCCGCACCGGGGAGCTGTTTTTT. It codes for CASSFWTGGRTGELFF.

CDR3: CASSLSTGGYTEAFF. The CDR3 coding sequence is TGCGCCAGCAGCCTCTCGACGGGTGGGTACACTGAAGCTTTCTTT. The chain combines TRBV5-1 with TRBJ1-1; D ambiguous. V lost 4 bases and J lost 3, with 16 bases in between. Per the germline V gene, CDR1 is SGHRS and CDR2 is YFSETQ. CDR3 size: 15 residues.

This clone has a single count. The chain uses TRBV6-1 and TRBJ2-3, with D perhaps matching TRBD2 (5 bases). This CDR3 region has 17 residues. Germline-derived CDR1 and CDR2 are MNHNS and SASEGT. V lost 3 bases and J 4 bases, leaving 20 bases between the germline ends. For the CDR3, the DNA is TGTGCCAGCAGTGACGCCCCCCTGGCGGGTAGGGCAGATACGCAGTATTTT. Its translation: CASSDAPLAGRADTQYF.

Of note for this clone: Its ends do not fully match the called genes, so a read error is possible. V usage is TRBV30 and J usage is TRBJ2-7; no clear D. The length of the CDR3 is 12 residues. Per germline, CDR1 GTSNPN and CDR2 SVGIG (reference sequence). The CDR3 loop is CAWSVQNGPQTF. The CDR3 nucleotides read TGTGCCTGGAGTGTACAAAATGGCCCACAAACCTTC.

The chain joins TRBV2 to TRBJ2-2; D is unresolved. Trimming removed 7 bases from V and 1 base from J, with 16 bases in between. The CDR3 is 16 amino acids. The germline V gene encodes CDR1 SNHLY and CDR2 FYNNEI. CDR3 bases: TGTGCCAGCACGACCGACGACCCCCGGAACACCGGGGAGCTGTTTTTT. It encodes CASTTDDPRNTGELFF. The full variable domain, completed using reference TRBV2 and TRBJ2-2, is EPEVTQTPSHQVTQMGQEVILRCVPISNHLYFYWYRQILGQKVEFLVSFYNNEISEKSEIFDDQFSVERPDGSNFTLKIRSTKLEDSAMYFCASTTDDPRNTGELFFGEGSRLTVL.

J is TRBJ2-7 and V is TRBV28; D call uncertain. This CDR3 has 13 amino acids. Trimming shortened V by 6 bases and J by 3 bases, and 12 bases separated the two germline ends. Germline CDR1 is MDHEN and CDR2 is SYDVKM. CDR3: CASRSDEYYEQYF. The DNA for the CDR3 is TGTGCCAGCAGGTCGGACGAGTACTACGAGCAGTACTTC.

V and J are TRBV15 and TRBJ2-3, with a weak D call TRBD2 (7 bases). Germline CDR1 and CDR2: LNHNV and YYDKDF (reference sequence). The length of the CDR3 is 17 residues. Trimming took 5 bases from V and 0 from J, leaving 18 bases between them. The CDR3, as DNA: TGTGCCACCAGCCGACCGGGGGCGGGGGCTAGCACAGATACGCAGTATTTT. This translates into CATSRPGAGASTDTQYF. Combining the CDR3 with reference TRBV15 and TRBJ2-3 gives the whole variable domain DAMVIQNPRYQVTQFGKPVTLSCSQTLNHNVMYWYQQKSSQAPKLLFHYYDKDFNNEADTPDNFQSRRPNTSFCFLDIRSPGLGDTAMYLCATSRPGAGASTDTQYFGPGTRLTVL.

The DNA for the CDR3 is TGTGCCGGGGGACAGTCCCCTCGTGAGCAGTACTTC. Its translation: CAGGQSPREQYF. The V and J genes are TRBV30 and TRBJ2-7; TRBD1 agrees at 7 bases. CDR3 length: 12 amino acids. The V gene end was trimmed by 8 bases and the J gene end by 7 bases; junction bases not matched to a gene: 11. The germline CDR1 and CDR2 sequences are GTSNPN and SVGIG (reference sequence).

The rearrangement joins TRBV18 to TRBJ2-5, with 7 bases lining up with TRBD1. J lost 4 bases, V lost 2 bases, and 7 bases had no gene match. The length of the CDR3 is 15 residues. Germline CDR1 KGHSH, CDR2 LQKENI. CDR3 region: CASSPNRGDGETQYF. In DNA, the CDR3 is TGTGCCAGCTCACCAAACAGGGGAGACGGAGAGACCCAGTACTTC.

The chain employs TRBV25-1 and TRBJ2-7; D gene uncertain. CDR1 and CDR2 (germline): MGHDK, SYGVNS. Trimming shortened V by 5 bases and J by 6 bases, and 14 bases separated the two germline ends. The CDR3 consists of 13 residues. The DNA for the CDR3 is TGTGCCAGCAGTACCCCAGGCCGGGCCGAGCAGTACTTC. Translation: CASSTPGRAEQYF.

V is TRBV5-1 and J is TRBJ2-5, with D uncertain. V was shortened by 0 bases and J by 5 bases, with 14 bases between the two germline ends. This CDR3 has 15 residues. Germline loops: CDR1 SGHRS, CDR2 YFSETQ. CDR3 nucleotide sequence: TGCGCCAGCAGCTTGGCCGACCCCACTCAGGAGACCCAGTACTTC. Translated, it gives CASSLADPTQETQYF.

The CDR3 sequence is CASSKGVQPQHF. The CDR3 nucleotides read TGTGCCAGCAGCAAGGGGGTTCAGCCCCAGCATTTT. The V call is TRBV9, the J call TRBJ1-5; a weak D match, TRBD1 (6 bases). CDR1 is SGDLS and CDR2 is YYNGEE in the germline V gene. V dropped 4 bases and J dropped 6 bases, with 8 bases sitting between them. The CDR3 consists of 12 residues.

The chain recombines TRBV10-1 with TRBJ2-1, with 12 bases aligning to TRBD2. CDR1 and CDR2 (germline): WNHNN, SYGVQD (reference sequence). The V segment lost 5 bases and the J segment 7 bases; nucleotides outside the gene matches: 6. The CDR3 totals 15 residues. CDR3 in DNA: TGCGCCAGCAGTCGTGGACTAGCGGGATGGAATGAGCAGTTCTTC. It specifies CASSRGLAGWNEQFF.

The chain has TRBV18 and TRBJ2-3, with 8 bases lining up with TRBD2. This CDR3 comprises 17 residues. V lost 2 bases and J lost 0; bases outside the gene matches: 7. Germline lookup yields CDR1 KGHSH and CDR2 LQKENI. CDR3 sequence reads: CASSPILSSGSTDTQYF. The CDR3 DNA follows: TGTGCCAGCTCACCAATCCTCTCTAGCGGGAGCACAGATACGCAGTATTTT.

Notes on this clone: Different DNA sequences within this sample yield the same CDR3. This chain uses TRBV19 with TRBJ2-2; D remains unclear. Germline CDR1 is LNHDA and CDR2 is SQIVND (reference sequence). Between the trimmed V and J ends, which lost 3 bases and 0 bases, there was a span of 2 bases. CDR3 length equals 13 residues. CDR3 nucleotide sequence: TGTGCCAGTAGTATTGCGAACACCGGGGAGCTGTTTTTT. This translates into CASSIANTGELFF. The full variable domain, completed using reference TRBV19 and TRBJ2-2, is DGGITQSPKYLFRKEGQNVTLSCEQNLNHDAMYWYRQDPGQGLRLIYYSQIVNDFQKGDIAEGYSVSREKKESFPLTVTSAQKNPTAFYLCASSIANTGELFFGEGSRLTVL.

This chain uses TRBV5-6 with TRBJ1-1; a weak D match, TRBD1 (6 bases). Trimming left V 1 base short and J 0 bases short, with 10 bases between. The V gene's germline CDR1 is SGHDT and CDR2 YYEEEE. CDR3 length: 15 residues. The CDR3 bases are TGTGCCAGCAGCTTGCGGACAGTTTTGAACACTGAAGCTTTCTTT. Amino acid sequence: CASSLRTVLNTEAFF.

This chain uses TRBV28 with TRBJ1-1, with 7 positions matching TRBD1. J lost 4 bases, V lost 4 bases, and 9 bases had no gene match. From germline, CDR1 is MDHEN and CDR2 SYDVKM. CDR3 length equals 15 residues. The CDR3 bases are TGTGCCAGCAGTTCACAAGGGGGCTTGGGCACTGAAGCTTTCTTT. Translation: CASSSQGGLGTEAFF.

J is TRBJ2-5 and V is TRBV27; D may be TRBD2 (6 bases). Germline assignment: CDR1 MNHEY and CDR2 SMNVEV (reference sequence). The CDR3 covers 13 residues. The germline V and J ends were trimmed by 5 bases and 6 bases, with 13 bases remaining between them. CDR3 in amino acids: CASSIGTLKTQYF. As DNA, the CDR3 is TGTGCCAGCAGTATCGGGACTTTAAAGACCCAGTACTTC.

The rearrangement links TRBV5-6 to TRBJ2-6; 7 nucleotides agree with TRBD2. In germline, CDR1 is SGHDT, CDR2 YYEEEE. This CDR3 has 16 residues. With V trimmed by 4 bases and J by 4 bases, 8 bases remained unmatched. CDR3 bases: TGTGCCAGCAGCCCCATGGGAGGGTACGGGGCCAACGTCCTGACTTTC. Its protein product is CASSPMGGYGANVLTF.

The chain has TRBV29-1 and TRBJ2-1; 10 bases fit TRBD1. Germline V gives CDR1 SQVTM, CDR2 ANQGSEA. V shed 7 bases and J 9 bases; nucleotides not matched to a gene: 9. This CDR3 is built from 13 residues. The CDR3 nucleotides read TGCAGCGGTGGGAGACAGGGGGCTGGTGAGCAGTTCTTC. It yields the protein CSGGRQGAGEQFF.

This chain uses TRBV5-4 with TRBJ2-7; 7 bases fit TRBD1. The V segment lost 4 bases and the J segment 0 bases; nucleotides outside the gene matches: 7. The CDR3 is 15 residues long. Per germline, CDR1 SGHNT and CDR2 YYREEE (reference sequence). In DNA form, the CDR3 reads TGTGCCAGCAGCGTCCGGGACAGCGCCTCCTACGAGCAGTACTTC. Translated: CASSVRDSASYEQYF. Full variable domain (rest looked up from reference TRBV5-4 and TRBJ2-7): ETGVTQSPTHLIKTRGQQVTLRCSSQSGHNTVSWYQQALGQGPQFIFQYYREEENGRGNFPPRFSGLQFPNYSSELNVNALELDDSALYLCASSVRDSASYEQYFGPGTRLTVT.

The CDR3 sequence is CAWSVRTADTQYF. In DNA, the CDR3 is TGTGCCTGGAGTGTACGGACAGCAGATACGCAGTATTTT. The rearrangement uses TRBV30 and TRBJ2-3, with D perhaps TRBD1 (6 bases). CDR3 size: 13 residues. Germline V gene lookup returns CDR1 GTSNPN and CDR2 SVGIG (reference sequence). V was shortened by 0 bases and J by 4 bases, with 8 bases between the two germline ends.